The 9 T cell receptor beta chains given below trace back to one sample, sequenced in a study of cytomegalovirus exposure and HLA in healthy donors. PCR amplification relied on 60 Vbeta primers (plus 13 Jbeta primers). Repertoires were generated with immunoSEQ multiplex PCR, while TCRdb's copy carries only in-frame clones and drops some. The table lists around 200,000 clones, over 70% of them singletons. Sequenced material: PBMCs. These receptor sequences come from a woman aged 25 to 39 in good health and CMV-seropositive.

The gene calls are TRBV19 and TRBJ1-1; 10 nucleotides line up with TRBD1. Germline CDR1 reads LNHDA; CDR2 reads SQIVND (reference sequence). This CDR3 has 15 amino acids. The V and J ends lost 3 bases and 2 bases, in that order; junction bases with no gene match: 3. The CDR3 here is CASSILTGGNTEAFF. CDR3 in DNA: TGTGCCAGTAGTATTCTGACAGGGGGCAACACTGAAGCTTTCTTT.

This clone has more than one count but fewer than ten. The V and J genes are TRBV5-8 and TRBJ2-1; unclear D gene. Germline assignment: CDR1 SGHTS and CDR2 YDEGEE. The CDR3 has 14 amino acids. With 1 base removed from V and 3 bases from J, the gap between germline ends came to 8 bases. CDR3 sequence: CASSLMAFYNEQFF. CDR3 nucleotides: TGTGCCAGCAGCTTGATGGCATTCTACAATGAGCAGTTCTTC.

J is TRBJ2-1 and V is TRBV27; 13 positions match TRBD2. Losses at the gene ends were 5 bases for V and 7 bases for J; bases not matched to a gene: 17. Germline V gene data show CDR1 as MNHEY and CDR2 as SMNVEV (reference sequence). This CDR3 has 19 residues. The DNA for the CDR3 is TGTGCCAGCAGTCACCTCGGACTAGCGGGAGTGGAAAATTCGAATGAGCAGTTCTTC. It encodes CASSHLGLAGVENSNEQFF.

The V call is TRBV5-1, the J call TRBJ2-3; 7 bases are shared with TRBD2. CDR1 and CDR2 (germline): SGHRS, YFSETQ. CDR3 length: 17 amino acids. Trimming at V came to 4 bases and at J to 4 bases, leaving 15 bases not matched to a gene. In nucleotides, the CDR3 is TGCGCCAGCAGCCGACAAGCGCTAGCGGATATGCCAGATACGCAGTATTTT. This codes for CASSRQALADMPDTQYF.

V is TRBV10-1 and J is TRBJ2-1, with 9 bases lining up with TRBD2. Germline CDR1 and CDR2: WNHNN and SYGVQD (reference sequence). V shed 6 bases and J 1 base; nucleotides not matched to a gene: 4. The CDR3 loop spans 15 amino acids. CDR3 region: CASRDSGSSYNEQFF. The CDR3 region has the DNA TGCGCCAGCAGGGATAGCGGGAGTTCCTACAATGAGCAGTTCTTC.

This clone was recorded a few times. The chain carries TRBV7-9 and TRBJ1-5; 8 bases are a match to TRBD1. The germline gives CDR1 SEHNR, CDR2 FQNEAQ (reference sequence). V trimming: 5 bases; J trimming: 7 bases; junction bases outside the gene matches: 4. This CDR3 is built from 13 residues. The CDR3 loop is CASSLTGDQPQHF. In DNA form, the CDR3 reads TGTGCCAGCAGCCTGACAGGGGACCAGCCCCAGCATTTT.

This clone was observed a few times. The CDR3 nucleotides read TGTGCCAGCAGTGAAGCTAGCGCGGACCCCTCCTACGAGCAGTACTTC. Protein sequence: CASSEASADPSYEQYF. The chain has TRBV6-1 and TRBJ2-7; a weak D match, TRBD2 (5 bases). The germline V and J ends were trimmed by 0 bases and 0 bases, with 12 bases remaining between them. The CDR3 contains 16 residues. In germline, CDR1 is MNHNS, CDR2 SASEGT.

Remarks on this clone: One end of the junction varies from germline; a read error may be responsible. Other DNA sequences in the sample encode the same CDR3. The gene calls are TRBV6-4 and TRBJ2-7; 10 bases fit TRBD2. CDR3 length: 16 amino acids. Per the germline V gene, CDR1 is MRHNA and CDR2 is SNTAGT. DNA of the CDR3: TGCGCCAGCAGAGTTCCTAGCGGGAGCTCTTACTACGAGCAGTACTTC. This gives the protein CASRVPSGSSYYEQYF.

As to this clone: This same CDR3 is encoded by further DNA sequences in the sample. CDR3 region: CASSERTGNTEAFF. For the CDR3, the DNA is TGTGCCAGCAGCGAGCGGACAGGGAACACTGAAGCTTTCTTT. The chain carries TRBV7-2 and TRBJ1-1; TRBD1 agrees at 7 bases. This CDR3 is 14 amino acids long. Unmatched junction bases numbered 4, after V lost 5 bases and J lost 1 base. Per germline, CDR1 SGHTA and CDR2 FQGNSA.